The 27 T cell receptor beta chains listed next were all sequenced from one sample in a study of cytomegalovirus exposure and HLA in healthy donors. PCR involved 60 Vbeta and 13 Jbeta primers. Here immunoSEQ multiplex PCR was the method, and the copy in TCRdb shows in-frame clones only, minus some. Among over 100,000 clones listed, roughly 79% were seen once. Input material: PBMCs. These receptor sequences come from a man aged 60 to 75 in good health and CMV-seropositive.

This chain uses TRBV5-4 with TRBJ1-1; the D is unclear. CDR1 is SGHNT and CDR2 is YYREEE in the germline V gene (reference sequence). The germline V and J ends were trimmed by 4 bases and 1 base, with 14 bases remaining between them. The CDR3 spans 15 residues. This CDR3 is CASSPGRGKNTEAFF. In nucleotides, the CDR3 is TGTGCCAGCAGCCCAGGACGGGGAAAGAACACTGAAGCTTTCTTT.

This clone was found once. The chain couples TRBV2 to TRBJ1-5; D is perhaps TRBD1 (6 bases). The CDR3 totals 12 residues. V gave up 10 bases and J gave up 2 bases, with 9 bases separating them. In germline, CDR1 is SNHLY, CDR2 FYNNEI. DNA for the CDR3: TGTGCCACCAGGGGAGGCAATCAGCCCCAGCATTTT. Protein sequence: CATRGGNQPQHF.

This clone was seen more than once but under ten times. The chain has TRBV7-8 and TRBJ1-5; D unresolved. The CDR3 has 15 amino acids. V lost 3 bases and J lost 7, with 16 bases in between. Germline V gene sequence: CDR1 SGHVS, CDR2 FQNEAQ. Here the CDR3 reads CASSFYQAGGQPQHF. In DNA form, the CDR3 reads TGTGCCAGCAGCTTCTACCAGGCCGGTGGCCAGCCCCAGCATTTT.

This clone has only a few counts. The CDR3 loop reads CASSFSEFYGYTF. The CDR3 DNA reads TGTGCCAGCAGTTTTTCAGAATTCTATGGCTACACCTTC. The gene calls are TRBV27 and TRBJ1-2; no firm D call. The CDR3 extends over 13 amino acids. The V gene's germline CDR1 is MNHEY and CDR2 SMNVEV (reference sequence). Trimming left V 3 bases short and J 4 bases short, with 9 bases between.

This clone was seen a few times. This chain uses TRBV6-4 with TRBJ1-1; D call uncertain. The germline gives CDR1 MRHNA, CDR2 SNTAGT. Trimming took off 4 bases at V and 1 base at J, with 7 bases between the two ends. The CDR3 is 13 residues long. Here the CDR3 reads CASSVRGNTEAFF. CDR3 coding DNA: TGTGCCAGCAGTGTACGGGGGAACACTGAAGCTTTCTTT.

This clone has only one observation. The chain combines TRBV6-1 with TRBJ1-6; no clear D gene. Between the trimmed V and J ends, which lost 8 bases and 9 bases, there was a span of 11 bases. The CDR3 covers 12 residues. Per the germline V gene, CDR1 is MNHNS and CDR2 is SASEGT. Here the CDR3 DNA reads TGTGCCAGCCTACCTAATGGTTCACCCCTCCACTTT. Residues: CASLPNGSPLHF.

The V and J genes are TRBV7-2 and TRBJ1-2; 8 nucleotides line up with TRBD1. This CDR3 is built from 14 residues. Germline loops: CDR1 SGHTA, CDR2 FQGNSA. The V and J ends lost 5 bases and 4 bases, in that order; junction bases with no gene match: 6. The CDR3 DNA reads as TGTGCCAGCAGCCCCCAGGGGGCTCCCTATGGCTACACCTTC. Protein: CASSPQGAPYGYTF.

V usage is TRBV6-6 and J usage is TRBJ1-1, with a weak D call TRBD1 (6 bases). Trimming removed 4 bases at V and 3 bases at J, with 12 bases between. The CDR3 covers 14 residues. The V gene's germline CDR1 is MNHNY and CDR2 SVGAGI (reference sequence). CDR3 sequence: CASSFGQPYTEAFF. The CDR3 coding sequence is TGTGCCAGCAGTTTTGGACAGCCATACACTGAAGCTTTCTTT.

Here the CDR3 DNA reads TGTGCCAGCAGTGCCCCCCTCACAGGGGGCCGGACCGGGGAGCTGTTTTTT. This gives the protein CASSAPLTGGRTGELFF. The J gene is TRBJ2-2, the V gene TRBV6-1; 9 nucleotides line up with TRBD1. Germline CDR1 is MNHNS and CDR2 is SASEGT. The CDR3 runs 17 residues. V lost 4 bases and J lost 5; bases outside the gene matches: 11.

The rearrangement joins TRBV19 to TRBJ1-1, with a weak D call TRBD1 (6 bases). CDR3 length: 15 residues. From germline, CDR1 is LNHDA and CDR2 SQIVND (reference sequence). V was clipped by 2 bases and J by 6 bases, with 16 bases between them. In DNA form, the CDR3 reads TGTGCCAGTAGTATAAGTGGAACAGGGAATCCTGAAGCTTTCTTT. Translating gives CASSISGTGNPEAFF.

The chain is built from TRBV18 and TRBJ1-1, with a weak D call TRBD1 (6 bases). CDR1 is KGHSH, CDR2 LQKENI, per germline. This CDR3 is 12 amino acids long. The V end lost 4 bases, the J end lost 8 bases, and 11 bases lay between the germline ends. CDR3 residues: CASSRPQGEAFF. CDR3 in DNA: TGTGCCAGCTCACGTCCCCAGGGGGAAGCTTTCTTT.

Regarding this clone: Other DNA sequences in the sample encode the same CDR3. Written as DNA, the CDR3 is TGTGCCAGCACCGGACAGGGGGAGACCCAGTACTTC. It codes for CASTGQGETQYF. This chain uses TRBV6-5 with TRBJ2-5; 9 nucleotides align to TRBD1. This CDR3 spans 12 amino acids. J gave up 5 bases and V 7 bases, and 2 bases lay outside the gene matches. In germline, CDR1 is MNHEY, CDR2 SVGAGI.

This clone has only a few counts. The genes are TRBV5-1 and TRBJ1-6, with D maybe TRBD1 (6 bases). V lost 0 bases to trimming and J lost 7 bases, with 14 bases between them. The germline gives CDR1 SGHRS, CDR2 YFSETQ. This CDR3 has 16 residues. The CDR3 coding sequence is TGCGCCAGCAGCTTGGCCGGGACACACCAAAATTCACCCCTCCACTTT. Translation gives CASSLAGTHQNSPLHF.

With regard to this clone: The DNA is left out, because the CDR3 cannot be placed on it with certainty; the CDR3 is given as TCRdb lists it. J is TRBJ1-2 and V is TRBV5-5; the table's D gene call, TRBD1, was not cross checked with the DNA. Germline V lookup: CDR1 SGHKS, CDR2 YYEKEE (reference sequence). Counting both end residues, the CDR3 totals 15 amino acids. The CDR3 reads CASSFGPGGLYGYTF.

The gene calls are TRBV7-6 and TRBJ2-5; D call uncertain. Germline V gene data show CDR1 as SGHVS and CDR2 as FNYEAQ. The CDR3 covers 14 residues. V shed 8 bases and J shed 5 bases, with 18 bases lying between them. For the CDR3, the DNA is TGTGCCAGCTCAGCTTACCGCGGAGCGGAGACCCAGTACTTC. Its translation: CASSAYRGAETQYF.

The rearrangement links TRBV7-7 to TRBJ2-1; perhaps TRBD2 as D (7 bases). The CDR3 is 15 residues long. Germline CDR1 SSHAT, CDR2 FNYEAQ (reference sequence). Trimming left V 1 base short and J 5 bases short, with 12 bases between. The CDR3 reads CASSLGGRGHNEQFF. DNA of the CDR3: TGTGCCAGCAGCTTAGGGGGGCGGGGGCACAATGAGCAGTTCTTC.

This chain connects TRBV7-2 to TRBJ1-2, with TRBD1 matching over 8 bases. J lost 3 bases, V lost 5 bases, and 5 bases had no gene match. Germline CDR1 is SGHTA and CDR2 is FQGNSA. CDR3 length equals 14 residues. This chain's CDR3 is CASSRDRIDYGYTF. As DNA, the CDR3 is TGTGCCAGCAGCCGGGACAGGATCGACTATGGCTACACCTTC.

V is TRBV6-1 and J is TRBJ2-5, with D possibly TRBD1 on 6 matching bases. The CDR3 spans 15 residues. The V end lost 1 base, the J end lost 2 bases, and 11 bases lay between the germline ends. CDR1 is MNHNS and CDR2 is SASEGT in the germline V gene. CDR3 sequence reads: CASSEGTGWQETQYF. CDR3 DNA sequence: TGTGCCAGCAGTGAAGGCACAGGGTGGCAAGAGACCCAGTACTTC.

The V call is TRBV7-2, the J call TRBJ2-7; D might be TRBD2 (6 bases). CDR3 length: 12 amino acids. Germline V gene data show CDR1 as SGHTA and CDR2 as FQGNSA. V lost 4 bases and J lost 5, with 9 bases in between. The CDR3 protein is CASSSGGDEQYF. CDR3 sequence (DNA): TGTGCCAGCAGCTCCGGCGGGGACGAGCAGTACTTC.

The chain is built from TRBV5-5 and TRBJ2-3; the match to TRBD2 covers 9 bases. This CDR3 contains 15 residues. The V segment lost 4 bases and the J segment 2 bases; nucleotides outside the gene matches: 5. In germline, CDR1 is SGHKS, CDR2 YYEKEE (reference sequence). DNA for the CDR3: TGTGCCAGCAGCGGTACTAGCGGGCTCACAGATACGCAGTATTTT. This encodes CASSGTSGLTDTQYF.

The gene calls are TRBV7-9 and TRBJ2-1, with 8 bases aligning to TRBD1. Looked up from germline, CDR1 is SEHNR and CDR2 is FQNEAQ (reference sequence). The CDR3 has 12 residues. V was clipped by 5 bases and J by 9 bases; unmatched bases: 3. For the CDR3, the DNA is TGTGCCAGCAGCCCGACAGGGGTTGAGCAGTTCTTC. Translation: CASSPTGVEQFF.

This chain links TRBV10-1 with TRBJ2-7; 12 nucleotides line up with TRBD2. Germline V lookup: CDR1 WNHNN, CDR2 SYGVQD (reference sequence). CDR3 length equals 15 residues. V dropped 6 bases and J dropped 3; count of bases not matched to a gene: 6. The CDR3 reads CASSSSGGAVYEQYF. CDR3 in DNA: TGCGCCAGCAGCTCTAGCGGGGGGGCGGTCTACGAGCAGTACTTC.

The gene calls are TRBV19 and TRBJ1-1; unclear D gene. Trimming left V 4 bases short and J 3 bases short, with 9 bases between. In germline, CDR1 is LNHDA, CDR2 SQIVND (reference sequence). There are 13 residues in the CDR3. CDR3 in amino acids: CASSKYRDTEAFF. The CDR3 DNA sequence: TGTGCCAGTAGTAAGTACCGAGACACTGAAGCTTTCTTT.

There are many counts of this clone. J is TRBJ1-5 and V is TRBV19; TRBD1 is a possible D gene (5 bases). V lost 7 bases and J 5 bases, leaving 15 bases between the germline ends. Germline loops: CDR1 LNHDA, CDR2 SQIVND (reference sequence). The CDR3 is 14 amino acids. CDR3 DNA: TGTGCCAGTACCAGTCTCCAGGGCGATCAGCCCCAGCATTTT. Translating gives CASTSLQGDQPQHF.

The CDR3 reads CATSRDGQILFF. In DNA form, the CDR3 reads TGTGCCACCAGCAGAGATGGGCAGATATTGTTTTTT. This rearrangement joins TRBV15 to TRBJ1-4; D gene unclear. Trimming took 0 bases from V and 15 from J, leaving 11 bases between them. Germline CDR1 is LNHNV and CDR2 is YYDKDF (reference sequence). There are 12 residues in the CDR3. The complete variable domain, with remaining parts taken from reference TRBV15 and TRBJ1-4, reads DAMVIQNPRYQVTQFGKPVTLSCSQTLNHNVMYWYQQKSSQAPKLLFHYYDKDFNNEADTPDNFQSRRPNTSFCFLDIRSPGLGDTAMYLCATSRDGQILFFGSGTQLSVL.

V gene TRBV5-1 combines with J gene TRBJ2-5, with 10 bases fitting TRBD2. CDR1 and CDR2 from the germline V gene are SGHRS and YFSETQ. The CDR3 runs 16 residues. J gave up 4 bases and V 6 bases, and 12 bases lay outside the gene matches. DNA of the CDR3: TGCGCCAGCAATATAGCGGGGGGCAGCCCAGGAGAGACCCAGTACTTC. This codes for CASNIAGGSPGETQYF.

This sequence joins TRBV18 and TRBJ2-7; D perhaps matches TRBD1 (7 bases). The CDR3 runs 14 residues. V lost 6 bases and J lost 4, with 16 bases in between. Germline V gene sequence: CDR1 KGHSH, CDR2 LQKENI. CDR3 protein: CASSTQGGEYEQYF. For the CDR3, the DNA is TGTGCCAGCTCTACCCAGGGGGGAGAATACGAGCAGTACTTC. Using reference TRBV18 and TRBJ2-7 for the parts outside the CDR3, the full variable domain is NAGVMQNPRHLVRRRGQEARLRCSPMKGHSHVYWYRQLPEEGLKFMVYLQKENIIDESGMPKERFSAEFPKEGPSILRIQQVVRGDSAAYFCASSTQGGEYEQYFGPGTRLTVT.